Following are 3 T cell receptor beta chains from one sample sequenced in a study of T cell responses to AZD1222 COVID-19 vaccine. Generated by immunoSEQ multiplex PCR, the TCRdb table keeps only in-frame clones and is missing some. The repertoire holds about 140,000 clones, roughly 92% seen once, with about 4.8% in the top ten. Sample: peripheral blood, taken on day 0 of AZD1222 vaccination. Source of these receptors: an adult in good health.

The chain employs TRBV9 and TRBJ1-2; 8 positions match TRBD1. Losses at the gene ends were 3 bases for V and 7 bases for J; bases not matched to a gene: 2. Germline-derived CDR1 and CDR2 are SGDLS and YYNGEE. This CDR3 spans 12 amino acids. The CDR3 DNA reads TGTGCCAGCAGCGAAACAGGGGGTGGCTACACCTTC. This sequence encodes CASSETGGGYTF.

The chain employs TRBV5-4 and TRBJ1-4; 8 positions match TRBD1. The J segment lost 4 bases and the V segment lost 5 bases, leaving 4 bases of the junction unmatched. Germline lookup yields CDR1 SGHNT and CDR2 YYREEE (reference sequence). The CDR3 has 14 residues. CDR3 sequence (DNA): TGTGCCAGCAGAAGGACAGGGCGTAATGAAAAACTGTTTTTT. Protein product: CASRRTGRNEKLFF.

The CDR3 spells CASSATTTNEKLFF. For the CDR3, the DNA is TGCGCCAGCAGCGCGACAACAACTAATGAAAAACTGTTTTTT. The chain is built from TRBV5-1 and TRBJ1-4; D uncertain. This CDR3 has 14 residues. Germline loops: CDR1 SGHRS, CDR2 YFSETQ. The V and J ends lost 4 bases and 0 bases respectively, with 7 bases between them. Together with reference TRBV5-1 and TRBJ1-4, the CDR3 gives the full variable domain: KAGVTQTPRYLIKTRGQQVTLSCSPISGHRSVSWYQQTPGQGLQFLFEYFSETQRNKGNFPGRFSGRQFSNSRSEMNVSTLELGDSALYLCASSATTTNEKLFFGSGTQLSVL.